This T cell receptor beta chain appears in the sequencing data of a study of identical twins. Study-wide points: Fewer insertions characterized abundant cord blood beta clonotypes, whereas memory repertoires showed none.

TCRdb recomputed calls from the 5' RACE reads with MiXCR, one row per CDR3 protein. Of some 1,600,000 distinct CDR3 sequences in the sample, about 32% were seen once. The germline CDR1 and CDR2 sequences are MNHNY and SVGAGI (reference sequence). The germline V and J ends were trimmed by 4 bases and 10 bases, with 16 bases remaining between them. This CDR3 region has 13 residues. Details on this clonotype: Its antigen remains unidentified.

The sequence was collected from a newborn girl in good health. The chain is built from TRBV6-6 and TRBJ1-2; weak D call: TRBD1 (5 bases). The sample taken for sequencing was cord blood. CDR3 in DNA: TGTGCCAGCAGTTCTGGGGGTTCGGTTGACTACACCTTC. Its translation is CASSSGGSVDYTF.